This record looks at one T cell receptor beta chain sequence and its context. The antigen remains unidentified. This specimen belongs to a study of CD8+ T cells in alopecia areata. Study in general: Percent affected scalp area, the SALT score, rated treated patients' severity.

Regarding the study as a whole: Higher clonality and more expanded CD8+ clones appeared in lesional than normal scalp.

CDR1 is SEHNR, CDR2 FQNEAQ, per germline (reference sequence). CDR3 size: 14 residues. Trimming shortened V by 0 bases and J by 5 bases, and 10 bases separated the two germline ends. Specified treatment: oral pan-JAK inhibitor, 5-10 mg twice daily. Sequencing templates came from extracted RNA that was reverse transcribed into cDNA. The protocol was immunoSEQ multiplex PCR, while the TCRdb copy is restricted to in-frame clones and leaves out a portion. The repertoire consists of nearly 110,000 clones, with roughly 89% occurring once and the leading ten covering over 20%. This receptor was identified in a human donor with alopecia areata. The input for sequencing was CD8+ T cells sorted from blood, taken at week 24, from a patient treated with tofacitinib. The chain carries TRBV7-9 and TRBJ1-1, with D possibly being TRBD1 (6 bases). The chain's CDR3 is CASSLAAGETEAFF. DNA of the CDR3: TGTGCCAGCAGCTTAGCGGCAGGGGAAACTGAAGCTTTCTTT.